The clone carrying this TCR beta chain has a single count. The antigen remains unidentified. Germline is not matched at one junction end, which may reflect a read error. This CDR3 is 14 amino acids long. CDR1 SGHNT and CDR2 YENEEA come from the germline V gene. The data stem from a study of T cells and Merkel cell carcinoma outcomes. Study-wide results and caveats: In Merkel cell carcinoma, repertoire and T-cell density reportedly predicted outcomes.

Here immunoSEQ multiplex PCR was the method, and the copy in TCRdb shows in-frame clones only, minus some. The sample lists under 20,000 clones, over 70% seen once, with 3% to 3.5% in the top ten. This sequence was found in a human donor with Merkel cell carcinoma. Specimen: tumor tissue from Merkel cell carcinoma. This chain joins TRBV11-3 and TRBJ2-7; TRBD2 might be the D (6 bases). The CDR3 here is CASSPVAESFEQYF. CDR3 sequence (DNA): TGTGCCAGCAGCCCCGTAGCGGAATCCTTCGAGCAGTACTTC.